Each of the 15 T cell receptor beta chains below was sequenced from the same sample in a study of graft-versus-host responses after intestinal transplantation. Profiled with immunoSEQ multiplex PCR; TCRdb holds only in-frame clones, not every one. The sample holds approximately 100,000 clones, about 84% seen once. The starting material was PBMCs, obtained 255 days after intestinal transplant. The source of these receptors is a human patient who received an intestinal transplant, so some T cells may come from the graft donor.

This chain links TRBV19 with TRBJ2-7, with 11 bases fitting TRBD2. This CDR3 is 13 amino acids long. Germline CDR1 reads LNHDA; CDR2 reads SQIVND (reference sequence). Trimming took 5 bases from V and 6 from J; bases not matched to a gene: 3. The CDR3 reads CASSSGTSGEQYF. The DNA for the CDR3 is TGTGCCAGTAGTTCTGGGACTAGCGGCGAGCAGTACTTC.

This chain joins TRBV5-1 and TRBJ2-7, with 10 bases that match TRBD2. The J segment lost 2 bases and the V segment lost 0 bases, leaving 2 bases of the junction unmatched. CDR1 and CDR2 from the germline V gene are SGHRS and YFSETQ. CDR3 length equals 15 residues. As DNA, the CDR3 is TGCGCCAGCAGCTTGGCTCTAGCGGGAGCCTACGAGCAGTACTTC. It encodes CASSLALAGAYEQYF.

The chain carries TRBV27 and TRBJ2-1; 9 nucleotides match TRBD2. Germline CDR1 reads MNHEY; CDR2 reads SMNVEV (reference sequence). The V and J ends lost 3 bases and 4 bases, in that order; junction bases with no gene match: 4. This CDR3 region has 15 residues. In DNA form, the CDR3 reads TGTGCCAGCAGTTTGACTAGCGGCACTTACAATGAGCAGTTCTTC. As protein: CASSLTSGTYNEQFF.

The V gene is TRBV13, the J gene TRBJ1-2; no reliable D call. Looked up from germline, CDR1 is PRHDT and CDR2 is FYEKMQ (reference sequence). V lost 4 bases and J 6 bases, leaving 3 bases between the germline ends. The CDR3 has 10 amino acids. CDR3 nucleotides: TGTGCCAGCAGCTCTGATGGCTACACCTTC. This gives the protein CASSSDGYTF. The full variable domain, in which reference TRBV13 and TRBJ1-2 provide the parts outside the CDR3, is AAGVIQSPRHLIKEKRETATLKCYPIPRHDTVYWYQQGPGQDPQFLISFYEKMQSDKGSIPDRFSAQQFSDYHSELNMSSLELGDSALYFCASSSDGYTFGSGTRLTVV.

The J gene is TRBJ1-1, the V gene TRBV28; D ambiguous. The V end lost 3 bases, the J end lost 10 bases, and 15 bases lay between the germline ends. This CDR3 has 13 residues. Germline V gene lookup returns CDR1 MDHEN and CDR2 SYDVKM. The CDR3 region is CASSFPWAAGAFF. The DNA for the CDR3 is TGTGCCAGCAGTTTCCCGTGGGCCGCAGGAGCTTTCTTT. Full variable domain (missing parts from reference TRBV28 and TRBJ1-1): DVKVTQSSRYLVKRTGEKVFLECVQDMDHENMFWYRQDPGLGLRLIYFSYDVKMKEKGDIPEGYSVSREKKERFSLILESASTNQTSMYLCASSFPWAAGAFFGQGTRLTVV.

V and J are TRBV19 and TRBJ2-5, with 7 bases aligning to TRBD2. The CDR3 consists of 17 residues. Germline values: CDR1 LNHDA, CDR2 SQIVND (reference sequence). After removal of 8 bases from V and 0 bases from J, the junction contained 15 bases not matched to a gene. The chain's CDR3 is CASSHYYQREHQETQYF. CDR3 DNA: TGTGCCAGTTCCCACTACTACCAGCGGGAACACCAAGAGACCCAGTACTTC.

This chain uses TRBV5-4 with TRBJ2-3; D gene uncertain. The CDR3 extends over 12 amino acids. Germline-derived CDR1 and CDR2 are SGHNT and YYREEE (reference sequence). Trimming took off 2 bases at V and 4 bases at J, with 5 bases between the two ends. The CDR3 sequence is CASSLFADTQYF. For the CDR3, the DNA is TGTGCCAGCAGCTTATTTGCAGATACGCAGTATTTT. Using reference TRBV5-4 and TRBJ2-3 for the parts outside the CDR3, the full variable domain is ETGVTQSPTHLIKTRGQQVTLRCSSQSGHNTVSWYQQALGQGPQFIFQYYREEENGRGNFPPRFSGLQFPNYSSELNVNALELDDSALYLCASSLFADTQYFGPGTRLTVL.

A single count supports this clone. The V gene is TRBV5-1, the J gene TRBJ2-1, with TRBD2 identical over 7 bases. This CDR3 region has 13 residues. Trimming at V came to 8 bases and at J to 8 bases, leaving 10 bases not matched to a gene. Germline lookup yields CDR1 SGHRS and CDR2 YFSETQ. The CDR3 DNA follows: TGCGCCAGTGGAAAAGCGGGGTTCGATGAGCAGTTCTTC. Encoded protein: CASGKAGFDEQFF.

The chain is built from TRBV11-1 and TRBJ2-7; 10 bases line up with TRBD1. CDR3 length equals 15 residues. Germline V gene sequence: CDR1 SGHAT, CDR2 FQDESV (reference sequence). J gave up 6 bases and V 5 bases, and 10 bases lay outside the gene matches. The CDR3 region is CASSHGGQGSGEQYF. Here the CDR3 DNA reads TGTGCCAGCAGCCATGGGGGACAGGGGAGTGGCGAGCAGTACTTC.

The V call is TRBV4-1, the J call TRBJ1-4, with D maybe TRBD1 (5 bases). V lost 0 bases and J lost 2, with 13 bases in between. The CDR3 runs 17 residues. Per germline, CDR1 MGHRA and CDR2 YSYEKL. CDR3 nucleotide sequence: TGCGCCAGCAGCCAAGATTCCAGACAGAGGACTAATGAAAAACTGTTTTTT. Translated, it gives CASSQDSRQRTNEKLFF.

This rearrangement joins TRBV6-1 to TRBJ1-4; TRBD1 matches at 8 bases. The CDR3 sequence is 15 residues long. V trimming: 6 bases; J trimming: 7 bases; junction bases outside the gene matches: 10. Germline CDR1 MNHNS, CDR2 SASEGT. The CDR3 here is CASRVDRGEGEKLFF. In nucleotides, the CDR3 is TGTGCCAGCAGGGTTGACAGGGGAGAAGGTGAAAAACTGTTTTTT.

The CDR3 reads CASSSQPYEQYF. Here the CDR3 DNA reads TGTGCCAGCAGCTCCCAACCCTACGAGCAGTACTTC. The rearrangement links TRBV28 to TRBJ2-7, with no clear D. Germline values: CDR1 MDHEN, CDR2 SYDVKM. There are 12 residues in the CDR3. V lost 6 bases and J 2 bases, leaving 8 bases between the germline ends.

This rearrangement joins TRBV27 to TRBJ2-3; the match to TRBD2 covers 9 bases. V dropped 1 base and J dropped 4; count of bases not matched to a gene: 6. This CDR3 has 16 amino acids. In germline, CDR1 is MNHEY, CDR2 SMNVEV (reference sequence). This chain's CDR3 is CASSLYGGRAADTQYF. Written as DNA, the CDR3 is TGTGCCAGCAGTTTATACGGCGGGAGGGCCGCAGATACGCAGTATTTT.

The rearrangement links TRBV7-2 to TRBJ1-6; D is ambiguous. Trimming took 1 base from V and 7 from J, leaving 17 bases between them. The CDR3 runs 17 residues. Germline V gene data show CDR1 as SGHTA and CDR2 as FQGNSA. CDR3 bases: TGTGCCAGCAGCTTAGACGCCAACGGATTCCCGAATTCACCCCTCCACTTT. Amino acid sequence: CASSLDANGFPNSPLHF.

The rearrangement joins TRBV5-6 to TRBJ2-7; D is ambiguous. Trimming removed 4 bases from V and 4 bases from J, with 15 bases in between. CDR1 SGHDT and CDR2 YYEEEE come from the germline V gene. This CDR3 contains 14 residues. The CDR3 bases are TGTGCCAGCAGCCACTTATTAAGGACGTACGAGCAGTACGTC. As protein: CASSHLLRTYEQYV.